The present TCR beta chain was sequenced within a study of beta chain features in type 1 diabetes. Findings of the study overall: The question left open here concerned HLA type influencing TCRB rearrangement. Individuals with type 1 diabetes displayed fewer insertions and more deletions at VDJ junctions. Significant though moderate, a shortening of TCRB CDR3s appeared in all four CD4+ subsets of Type 1 diabetes patients.

Purity of each sorted population was above 95%. This CDR3 has 12 amino acids. Between the trimmed V and J ends, which lost 0 bases and 4 bases, there was a span of 7 bases. The germline gives CDR1 GTSNPN, CDR2 SVGIG (reference sequence). This clone was counted a few times. Its antigen is still unknown. Expressed TCRB transcripts got sequenced, as all isolated RNA was reverse transcribed. Approximately 3.7 million reads per sample on average were obtained from naive, central memory and regulatory T cell samples. The method was immunoSEQ multiplex PCR; TCRdb's version includes in-frame clones alone and lacks a portion of them. Of about 660,000 clones listed, roughly an eighth are singletons.

The sample comprised naive CD4+ T cells from blood. The origin of this receptor is a man between 18 and 29 years old with type 1 diabetes. The V and J genes are TRBV30 and TRBJ2-7, with D unresolved. CDR3 sequence: CAWSVRRYEQYF. CDR3 sequence (DNA): TGTGCCTGGAGTGTTAGGAGATACGAGCAGTACTTC.